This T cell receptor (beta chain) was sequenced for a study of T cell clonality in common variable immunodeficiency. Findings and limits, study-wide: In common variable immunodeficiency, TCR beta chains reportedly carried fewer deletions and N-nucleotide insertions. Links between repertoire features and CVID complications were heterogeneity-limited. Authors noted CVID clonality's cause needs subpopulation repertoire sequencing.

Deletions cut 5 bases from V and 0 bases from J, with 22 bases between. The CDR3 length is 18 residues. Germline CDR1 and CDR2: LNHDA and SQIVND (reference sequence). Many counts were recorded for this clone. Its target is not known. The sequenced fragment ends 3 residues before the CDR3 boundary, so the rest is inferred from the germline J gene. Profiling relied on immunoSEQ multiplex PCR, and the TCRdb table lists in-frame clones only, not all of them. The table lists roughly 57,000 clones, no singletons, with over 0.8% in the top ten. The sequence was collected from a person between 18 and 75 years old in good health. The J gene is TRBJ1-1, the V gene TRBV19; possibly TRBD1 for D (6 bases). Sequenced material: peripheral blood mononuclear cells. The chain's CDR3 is CASSPWGGLPQMNTEAFF. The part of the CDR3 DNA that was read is TGTGCCAGTAGTCCATGGGGGGGCCTACCCCAAATGAACACTGAA.